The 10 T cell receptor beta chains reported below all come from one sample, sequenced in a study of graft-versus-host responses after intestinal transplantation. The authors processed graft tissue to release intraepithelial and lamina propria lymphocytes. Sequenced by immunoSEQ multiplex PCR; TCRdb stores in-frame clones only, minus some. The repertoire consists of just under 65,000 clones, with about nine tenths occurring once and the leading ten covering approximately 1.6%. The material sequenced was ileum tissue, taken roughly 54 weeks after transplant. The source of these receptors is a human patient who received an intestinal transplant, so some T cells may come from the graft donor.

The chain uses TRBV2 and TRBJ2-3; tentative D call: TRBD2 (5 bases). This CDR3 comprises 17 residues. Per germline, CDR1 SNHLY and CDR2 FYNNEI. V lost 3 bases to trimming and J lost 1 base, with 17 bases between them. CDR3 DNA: TGTGCCAGCAGTGATATCCAAGGAGGCTACGGCACAGATACGCAGTATTTT. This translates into CASSDIQGGYGTDTQYF.

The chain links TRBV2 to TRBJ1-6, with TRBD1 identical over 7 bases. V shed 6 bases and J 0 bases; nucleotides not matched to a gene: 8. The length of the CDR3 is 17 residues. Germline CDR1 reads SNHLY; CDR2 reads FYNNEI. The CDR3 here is CASRSSTGSSYNSPLHF. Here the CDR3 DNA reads TGTGCCAGCAGGAGCTCGACAGGGAGCTCCTATAATTCACCCCTCCACTTT.

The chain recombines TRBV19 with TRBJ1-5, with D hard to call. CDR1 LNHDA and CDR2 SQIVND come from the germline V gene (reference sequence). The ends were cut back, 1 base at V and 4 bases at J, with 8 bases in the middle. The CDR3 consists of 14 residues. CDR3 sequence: CASSIAPLNQPQHF. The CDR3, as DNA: TGTGCCAGTAGTATAGCCCCCCTAAATCAGCCCCAGCATTTT.

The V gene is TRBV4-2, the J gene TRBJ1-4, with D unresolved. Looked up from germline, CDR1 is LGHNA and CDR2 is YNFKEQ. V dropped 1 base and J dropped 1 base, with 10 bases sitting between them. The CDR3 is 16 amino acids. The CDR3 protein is CASSQGAAGTNEKLFF. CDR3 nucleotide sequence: TGTGCCAGCAGCCAAGGTGCGGCGGGAACTAATGAAAAACTGTTTTTT.

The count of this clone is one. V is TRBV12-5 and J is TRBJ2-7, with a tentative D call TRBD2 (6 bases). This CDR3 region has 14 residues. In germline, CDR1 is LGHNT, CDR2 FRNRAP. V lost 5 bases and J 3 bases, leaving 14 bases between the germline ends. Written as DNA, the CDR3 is TGTGCTAGTGGTGCCCCGACGGGGGTCTACGAGCAGTACTTC. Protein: CASGAPTGVYEQYF.

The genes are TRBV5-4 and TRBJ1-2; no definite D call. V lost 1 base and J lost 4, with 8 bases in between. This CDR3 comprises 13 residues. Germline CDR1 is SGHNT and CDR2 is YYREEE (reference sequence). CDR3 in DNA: TGTGCCAGCAGCTTGTCTGCGGCCTATGGCTACACCTTC. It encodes CASSLSAAYGYTF. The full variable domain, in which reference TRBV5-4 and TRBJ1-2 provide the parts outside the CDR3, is ETGVTQSPTHLIKTRGQQVTLRCSSQSGHNTVSWYQQALGQGPQFIFQYYREEENGRGNFPPRFSGLQFPNYSSELNVNALELDDSALYLCASSLSAAYGYTFGSGTRLTVV.

The CDR3 DNA follows: TGTGCAAAAATGGAGAGGGGGAACGATGAGCAGTTCTTC. Protein: CAKMERGNDEQFF. The chain has TRBV2 and TRBJ2-1; perhaps TRBD1 as D (6 bases). The CDR3 spans 13 residues. Germline CDR1 and CDR2: SNHLY and FYNNEI.

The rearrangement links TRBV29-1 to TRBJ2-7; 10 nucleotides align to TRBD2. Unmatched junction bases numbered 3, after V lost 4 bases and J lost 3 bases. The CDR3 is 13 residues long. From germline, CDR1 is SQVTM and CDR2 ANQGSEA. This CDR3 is CSVGPSGSYEQYF. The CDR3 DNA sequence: TGCAGCGTTGGTCCTAGCGGGAGCTACGAGCAGTACTTC.

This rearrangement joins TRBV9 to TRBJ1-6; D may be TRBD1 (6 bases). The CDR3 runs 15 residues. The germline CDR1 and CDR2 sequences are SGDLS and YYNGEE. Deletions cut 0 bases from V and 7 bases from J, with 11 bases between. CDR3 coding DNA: TGTGCCAGCAGCGTAGGACAGGCACTGAATTCACCCCTCCACTTT. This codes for CASSVGQALNSPLHF.

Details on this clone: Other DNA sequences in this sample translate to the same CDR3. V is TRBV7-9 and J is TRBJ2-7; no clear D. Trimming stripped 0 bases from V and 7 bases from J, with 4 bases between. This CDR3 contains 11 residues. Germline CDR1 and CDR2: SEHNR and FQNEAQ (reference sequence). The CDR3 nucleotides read TGTGCCAGCAGCTTAGCGGGTGAGCAGTACTTC. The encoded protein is CASSLAGEQYF.